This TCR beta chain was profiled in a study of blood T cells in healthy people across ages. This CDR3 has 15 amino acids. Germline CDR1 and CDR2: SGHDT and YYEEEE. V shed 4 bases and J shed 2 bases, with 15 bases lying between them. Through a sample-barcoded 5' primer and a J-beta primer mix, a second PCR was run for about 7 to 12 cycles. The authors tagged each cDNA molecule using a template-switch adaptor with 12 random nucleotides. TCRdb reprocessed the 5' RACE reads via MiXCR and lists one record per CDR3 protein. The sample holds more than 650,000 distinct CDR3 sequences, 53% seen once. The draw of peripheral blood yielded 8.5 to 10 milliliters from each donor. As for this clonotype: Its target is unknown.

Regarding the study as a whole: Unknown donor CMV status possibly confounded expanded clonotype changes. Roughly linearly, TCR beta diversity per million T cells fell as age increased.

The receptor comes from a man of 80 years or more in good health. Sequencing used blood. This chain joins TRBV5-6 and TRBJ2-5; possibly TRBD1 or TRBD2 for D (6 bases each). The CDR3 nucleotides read TGTGCCAGCAGCGTGCCAAGAGGGGGGCAAGAGACCCAGTACTTC. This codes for CASSVPRGGQETQYF. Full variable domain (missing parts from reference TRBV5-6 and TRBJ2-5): DAGVTQSPTHLIKTRGQQVTLRCSPKSGHDTVSWYQQALGQGPQFIFQYYEEEERQRGNFPDRFSGHQFPNYSSELNVNALLLGDSALYLCASSVPRGGQETQYFGPGTRLLVL.